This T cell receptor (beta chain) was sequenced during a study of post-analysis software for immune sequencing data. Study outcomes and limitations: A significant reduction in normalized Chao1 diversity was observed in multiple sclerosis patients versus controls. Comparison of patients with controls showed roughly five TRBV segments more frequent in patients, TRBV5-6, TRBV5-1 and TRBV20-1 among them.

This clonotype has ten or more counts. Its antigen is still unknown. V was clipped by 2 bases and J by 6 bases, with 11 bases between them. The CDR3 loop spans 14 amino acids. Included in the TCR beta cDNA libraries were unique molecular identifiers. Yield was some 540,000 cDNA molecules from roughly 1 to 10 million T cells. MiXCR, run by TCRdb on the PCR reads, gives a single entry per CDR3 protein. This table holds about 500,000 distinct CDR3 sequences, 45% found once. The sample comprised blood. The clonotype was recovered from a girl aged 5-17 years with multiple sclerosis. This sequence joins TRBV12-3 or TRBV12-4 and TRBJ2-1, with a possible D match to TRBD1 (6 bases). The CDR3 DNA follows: TGTGCCAGCAGTTTAACAGGGATCCTCAATGAGCAGTTCTTC. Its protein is CASSLTGILNEQFF.